The rows below give T cell receptor beta chains drawn from one sample of a study of blood T cell repertoires in COVID-19. Only in-frame clones appear in the TCRdb table, and some are missing; sequencing was by immunoSEQ multiplex PCR. The table has around 170,000 clones, about 88% seen once. Material for sequencing was peripheral blood. Receptors originate from a man aged 60 to 75 with COVID-19, enrolled during active disease. CDR3s include the opening cysteine and the closing phenylalanine or tryptophan. A D gene is named only where the DNA matches it firmly. The size entry is marked missing in some rows and otherwise reads once, few, many or a size class.

D	J	V	size	CDR3	DNA
TRBD2	TRBJ2-3	TRBV6-5	-	CASSKRGDDTDTQYF	TGTGCCAGCAGCAAGCGGGGTGATGACACAGATACGCAGTATTTT
TRBD2	TRBJ2-2	TRBV24-1	-	CATSDFTSGSRATGELFF	TGTGCCACCAGTGATTTCACTAGCGGGAGTCGAGCGACCGGGGAGCTGTTTTTT
-	TRBJ1-1	TRBV12-3/TRBV12-4	-	CASSEAEDTEAFF	TGTGCCAGCTCAGAGGCGGAGGACACTGAAGCTTTCTTT
-	TRBJ1-1	TRBV10-3	-	CATSYLGGTEAFF	TGTGCCACCTCATACCTCGGGGGCACTGAAGCTTTCTTT
-	TRBJ1-2	TRBV9	-	CASSRNQGSYTF	TGTGCCAGCAGCCGCAACCAGGGGAGCTACACCTTC
-	TRBJ2-1	TRBV7-2	-	CASNLPGYNEQFF	TGTGCCAGCAACCTTCCGGGGTACAATGAGCAGTTCTTC
TRBD1	TRBJ1-2	TRBV4-2	-	CASSQDQGATYGYTF	TGTGCCAGCAGCCAAGATCAGGGGGCAACCTATGGCTACACCTTC
-	TRBJ1-1	TRBV7-2	-	CASSLISETEAFF	TGTGCCAGCAGCCTAATAAGTGAAACTGAAGCTTTCTTT
-	TRBJ2-1	TRBV7-8	-	CASTPGGEQFF	TGTGCCAGCACGCCGGGGGGCGAGCAGTTCTTC
TRBD1	TRBJ2-1	TRBV24-1	-	CATSDFGTGVVNEQFF	TGTGCCACCAGTGATTTTGGGACAGGGGTTGTAAATGAGCAGTTCTTC
TRBD1	TRBJ1-6	TRBV28	-	CASSLFGQGAENSPLHF	TGTGCCAGCAGTTTATTCGGGCAGGGGGCTGAAAATTCACCCCTCCACTTT
-	TRBJ2-7	TRBV6-6	-	CASSTSAYEQYF	-
TRBD1	TRBJ2-1	TRBV18	-	CASSPGTGKYNEQFF	TGTGCCAGCTCACCCGGGACAGGGAAGTACAATGAGCAGTTCTTC
TRBD1	TRBJ1-5	TRBV9	-	CASSGTGDGNQPQHF	TGTGCCAGCAGCGGAACAGGGGACGGCAATCAGCCCCAGCATTTT
-	TRBJ2-7	TRBV27	once	CASSRRDIRAYEQYF	TGTGCCAGCAGTCGCCGGGACATAAGAGCCTACGAGCAGTACTTC
TRBD1	TRBJ1-2	TRBV4-3	-	CASSYDRDYGYTF	TGCGCCAGCAGCTACGACAGGGACTATGGCTACACCTTC
TRBD1	TRBJ2-5	TRBV28	-	CASSLAGGSQYF	TGTGCCAGCAGTTTGGCAGGGGGTTCCCAGTACTTC
-	TRBJ2-3	TRBV18	-	CASSRGGLGTDTQYF	TGTGCCAGCTCACGGGGGGGCCTCGGCACAGATACGCAGTATTTT
-	TRBJ1-4	TRBV19	-	CASSIRQLNEKLFF	TGTGCCAGTAGTATTCGACAGCTTAATGAAAAACTGTTTTTT
TRBD2	TRBJ2-3	TRBV30	-	CAWSAGGTQYF	TGTGCCTGGAGCGCGGGGGGGACGCAGTATTTT
-	TRBJ1-6	TRBV15	-	CATSREPREHNSPLHF	TGTGCCACCAGCAGAGAACCACGGGAGCATAATTCACCCCTCCACTTT
-	TRBJ2-1	TRBV12-3/TRBV12-4	few	CASSRGANEQFF	TGTGCCAGCAGTCGGGGTGCGAATGAGCAGTTCTTC
-	TRBJ1-5	TRBV29-1	-	CSVGQGNQPQHF	TGCAGCGTTGGCCAGGGGAATCAGCCCCAGCATTTT
TRBD1	TRBJ1-2	TRBV18	-	CASSPYTDREYGYTF	TGTGCCAGCTCACCTTATACCGACAGGGAGTATGGCTACACCTTC
-	TRBJ1-5	TRBV28	-	CANQGGGNQPQHF	TGTGCCAACCAGGGCGGGGGCAATCAGCCCCAGCATTTT
-	TRBJ2-7	TRBV6-6	-	CASRATGPEAEQYF	TGTGCCAGCAGAGCCACGGGTCCAGAGGCCGAGCAGTACTTC
-	TRBJ1-2	TRBV5-1	-	CASSLVAENGPNYGYTF	TGCGCCAGCAGCTTGGTTGCAGAGAATGGGCCTAACTATGGCTACACCTTC
TRBD1	TRBJ2-7	TRBV24-1	-	CATSGGTGATYEQYF	TGTGCCACCAGTGGGGGGACAGGCGCAACCTACGAGCAGTACTTC
-	TRBJ1-1	TRBV6-5	-	CASSYSTQGNTEAFF	TGTGCCAGCAGTTACTCGACTCAGGGGAACACTGAAGCTTTCTTT